The sequence of this TCR beta chain was determined in a study of glioma-infiltrating T cells. Whole-study context: Glioma patients had dexamethasone for six or fewer days before surgery. Study results and caveats: Patients with low tissue-blood divergence carried a signature set of shared blood CDR3 motifs.

This clonotype appeared a single time. Its antigen is undetermined. Trimming left V 4 bases short and J 1 base short, with 18 bases between. This CDR3 contains 17 residues. The germline CDR1 and CDR2 sequences are KGHDR and SFDVKD. Using RNA template, CDR3s of TCR alpha and beta were amplified with iRepertoire arm-PCR. TCRdb redid the calling of the multiplex PCR reads with MiXCR, one entry per CDR3 protein. Among around 350,000 distinct CDR3 sequences listed, 41% were seen once. The chain carries TRBV24-1 and TRBJ2-5; no definite D call. The sequencing input was glioma tissue, nonneoplastic brain tissue, or PBMCs (not recorded which). The TCR originated in a human donor with low-grade glioma or glioblastoma, undergoing nonglioma brain surgery, or in good health (not recorded which). The DNA for the CDR3 is TGTGCCACCAGTGACACAATGACGTATGCAGGCCAAGAGACCCAGTACTTC. This codes for CATSDTMTYAGQETQYF.